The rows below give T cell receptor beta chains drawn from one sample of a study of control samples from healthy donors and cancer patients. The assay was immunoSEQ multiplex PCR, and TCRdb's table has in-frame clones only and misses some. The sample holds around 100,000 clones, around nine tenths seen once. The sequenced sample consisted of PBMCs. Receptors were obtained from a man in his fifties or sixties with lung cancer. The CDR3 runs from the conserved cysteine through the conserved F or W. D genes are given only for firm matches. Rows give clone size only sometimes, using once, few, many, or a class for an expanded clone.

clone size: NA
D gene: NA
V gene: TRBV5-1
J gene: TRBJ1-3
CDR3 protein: CASSLASAGDTIYF
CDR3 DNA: TGCGCCAGCAGCTTGGCCAGTGCCGGGGACACCATATATTTT

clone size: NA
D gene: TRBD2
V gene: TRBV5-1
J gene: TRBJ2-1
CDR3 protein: CASSLQVSGSNEQFF
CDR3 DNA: TGCGCCAGCAGCTTGCAAGTTAGCGGGAGCAATGAGCAGTTCTTC

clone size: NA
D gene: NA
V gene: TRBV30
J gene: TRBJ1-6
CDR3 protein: CAWRGPVVRDSPLHF
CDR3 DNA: TGTGCCTGGAGGGGCCCGGTCGTACGAGATTCACCCCTCCACTTT

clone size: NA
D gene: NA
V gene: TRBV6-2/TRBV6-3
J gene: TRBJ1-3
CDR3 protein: CASSDAHHSGNTIYF
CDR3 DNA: TGTGCCAGCAGTGACGCCCACCATTCTGGAAACACCATATATTTT

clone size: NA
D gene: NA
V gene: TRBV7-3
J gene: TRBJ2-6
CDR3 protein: CASSLGGAGANVLTF
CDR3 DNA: TGTGCCAGCAGCCTAGGGGGTGCTGGGGCCAACGTCCTGACTTTC

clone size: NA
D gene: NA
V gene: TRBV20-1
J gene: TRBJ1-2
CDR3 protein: CSATQVVGYTF
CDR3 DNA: TGCAGTGCCACCCAGGTAGTTGGCTACACCTTC

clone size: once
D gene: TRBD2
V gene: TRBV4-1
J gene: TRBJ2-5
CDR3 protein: CASSQTSGGNQETQYF
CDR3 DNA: TGCGCCAGCAGCCAGACTAGCGGGGGTAACCAAGAGACCCAGTACTTC

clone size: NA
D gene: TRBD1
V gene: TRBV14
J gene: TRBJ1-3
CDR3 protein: CASSQAGTASGNTIYF
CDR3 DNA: TGTGCCAGCAGCCAAGCAGGGACAGCCTCTGGAAACACCATATATTTT

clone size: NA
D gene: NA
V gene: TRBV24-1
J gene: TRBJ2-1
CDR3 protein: CATSDPTGNNEQFF
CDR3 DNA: TGTGCCACCAGTGATCCGACAGGAAACAATGAGCAGTTCTTC

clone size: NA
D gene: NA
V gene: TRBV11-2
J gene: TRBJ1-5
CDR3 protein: CASSPEGFEPQHF
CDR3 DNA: TGTGCCAGCAGCCCAGAGGGCTTTGAGCCCCAGCATTTT

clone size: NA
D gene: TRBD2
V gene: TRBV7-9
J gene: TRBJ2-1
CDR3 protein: CASSLAGTSGEQFF
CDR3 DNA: TGTGCCAGCAGCTTAGCCGGGACTAGCGGGGAGCAGTTCTTC

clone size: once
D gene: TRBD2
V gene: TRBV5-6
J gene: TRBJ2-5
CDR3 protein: CASSLASGGQETQYF
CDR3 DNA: TGTGCCAGCAGCTTGGCTAGCGGGGGACAAGAGACCCAGTACTTC

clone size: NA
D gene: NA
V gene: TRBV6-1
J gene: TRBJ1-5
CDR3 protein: CASIQAQGRRNQPQHF
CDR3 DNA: TGTGCCAGCATTCAAGCCCAGGGTCGGCGCAATCAGCCCCAGCATTTT

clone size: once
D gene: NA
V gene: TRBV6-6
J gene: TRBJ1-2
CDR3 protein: CASRSLSAGTSGYTF
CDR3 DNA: TGTGCCAGCAGATCCCTTTCGGCAGGAACGAGCGGCTACACCTTC

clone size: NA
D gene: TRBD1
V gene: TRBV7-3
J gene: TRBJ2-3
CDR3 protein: CASSADRGADTQYF
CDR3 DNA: TGTGCCAGCAGCGCCGACAGGGGAGCAGATACGCAGTATTTT

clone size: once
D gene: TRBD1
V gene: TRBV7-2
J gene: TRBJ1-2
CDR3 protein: CASSSGTGKFNGYTF
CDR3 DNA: TGTGCCAGCAGCTCAGGGACAGGGAAGTTTAATGGCTACACCTTC

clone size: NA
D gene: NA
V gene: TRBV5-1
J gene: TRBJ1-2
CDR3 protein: CASSANQGNYGYTF
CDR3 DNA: TGCGCCAGCAGCGCGAACCAGGGGAACTATGGCTACACCTTC

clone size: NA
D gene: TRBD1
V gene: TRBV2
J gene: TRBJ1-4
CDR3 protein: CASSARTGLNEKLFF
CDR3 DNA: TGTGCCAGCAGTGCAAGGACAGGGCTAAATGAAAAACTGTTTTTT

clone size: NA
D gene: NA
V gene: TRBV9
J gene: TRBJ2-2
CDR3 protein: CASSVVGINTGELFF
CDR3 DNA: TGTGCCAGCAGCGTAGTAGGGATTAACACCGGGGAGCTGTTTTTT

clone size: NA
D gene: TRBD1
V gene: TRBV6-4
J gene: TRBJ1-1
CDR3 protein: CASKEGQENTEAFF
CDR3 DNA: TGTGCCAGCAAAGAGGGACAGGAGAACACTGAAGCTTTCTTT

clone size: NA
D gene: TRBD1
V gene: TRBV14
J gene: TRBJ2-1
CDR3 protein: CASSQGGRQGRTDNEQFF
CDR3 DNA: TGTGCCAGCAGCCAAGGGGGGCGACAGGGGCGGACGGACAATGAGCAGTTCTTC

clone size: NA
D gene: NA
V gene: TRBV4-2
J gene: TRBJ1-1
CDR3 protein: CATKDMGYEDTEAFF
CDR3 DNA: TGTGCCACCAAGGACATGGGATACGAAGACACTGAAGCTTTCTTT

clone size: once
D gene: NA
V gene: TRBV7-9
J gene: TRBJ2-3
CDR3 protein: CASSPSTATDTQYF
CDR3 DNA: TGTGCCAGCAGCCCCTCAACCGCCACAGATACGCAGTATTTT

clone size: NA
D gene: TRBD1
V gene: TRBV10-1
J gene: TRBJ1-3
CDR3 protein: CATGTASGNTIYF
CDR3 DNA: TGCGCCACCGGGACAGCCTCTGGAAACACCATATATTTT

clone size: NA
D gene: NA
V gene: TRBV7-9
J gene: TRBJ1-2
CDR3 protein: CASSSSGRYYGYTF
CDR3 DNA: TGTGCCAGCAGCTCGTCGGGACGCTACTATGGCTACACCTTC

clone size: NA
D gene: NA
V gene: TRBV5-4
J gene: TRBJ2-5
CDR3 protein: CASSRDSQETQYF
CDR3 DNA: TGTGCCAGCAGCCGGGACTCCCAAGAGACCCAGTACTTC

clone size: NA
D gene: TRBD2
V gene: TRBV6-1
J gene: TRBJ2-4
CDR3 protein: CASSEGLAGPVFRF
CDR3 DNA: TGTGCCAGCAGTGAGGGGCTAGCGGGGCCAGTTTTTCGTTTC

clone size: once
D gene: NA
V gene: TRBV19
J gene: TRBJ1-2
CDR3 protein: CASTTSPFTGGYTF
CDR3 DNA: TGTGCCAGTACCACTTCCCCATTCACAGGGGGCTACACCTTC